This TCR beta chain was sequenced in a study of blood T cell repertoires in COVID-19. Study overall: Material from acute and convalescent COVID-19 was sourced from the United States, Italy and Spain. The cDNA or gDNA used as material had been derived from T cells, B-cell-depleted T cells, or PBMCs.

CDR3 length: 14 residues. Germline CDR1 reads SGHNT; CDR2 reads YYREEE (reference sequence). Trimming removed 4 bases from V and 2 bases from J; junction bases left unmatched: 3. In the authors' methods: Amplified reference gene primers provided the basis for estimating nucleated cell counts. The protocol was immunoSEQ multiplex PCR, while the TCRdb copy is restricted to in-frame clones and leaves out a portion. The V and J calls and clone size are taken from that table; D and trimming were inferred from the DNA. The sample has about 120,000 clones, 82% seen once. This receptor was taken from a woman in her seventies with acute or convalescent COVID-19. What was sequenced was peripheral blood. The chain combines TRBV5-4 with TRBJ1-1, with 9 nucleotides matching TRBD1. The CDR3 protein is CASSRTGGNTEAFF. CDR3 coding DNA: TGTGCCAGCAGCCGAACAGGGGGCAACACTGAAGCTTTCTTT.